This T cell receptor (beta chain) appears in the sequencing data of a study of post-analysis software for immune sequencing data. cDNA libraries of TCR beta carried unique molecular identifiers. T cells numbering about 0.9 to 10 million yielded cDNA molecules that totaled roughly 500,000. TCRdb re-called the PCR reads through MiXCR, storing one row per CDR3 protein. The sample lists over 700,000 distinct CDR3 sequences, about 27% occurring once. In regard to this clonotype: The target antigen is unknown.

The germline CDR1 and CDR2 sequences are LNHDA and SQIVND (reference sequence). The CDR3 totals 17 residues. The V segment lost 2 bases and the J segment 2 bases; nucleotides outside the gene matches: 9. Study observations and caveats: There were roughly 5 TRBV segments more frequent in patients than controls, and TRBV5-6, TRBV5-1 and TRBV20-1 were among them.

The sequence was obtained from a girl aged 5-17 years with multiple sclerosis. Sequenced input: blood. This chain connects TRBV19 to TRBJ2-7, with 10 bases identical to TRBD1. The CDR3 DNA sequence: TGTGCCAGTAGTATACTCCCTGGACAGGGGGTAACCTACGAGCAGTACTTC. This codes for CASSILPGQGVTYEQYF. Together with reference TRBV19 and TRBJ2-7, the CDR3 gives the full variable domain: DGGITQSPKYLFRKEGQNVTLSCEQNLNHDAMYWYRQDPGQGLRLIYYSQIVNDFQKGDIAEGYSVSREKKESFPLTVTSAQKNPTAFYLCASSILPGQGVTYEQYFGPGTRLTVT.